These T cell receptor beta chains were read from a single sample in a study. TCRdb analysed the 5' RACE reads with MiXCR anew, one entry per CDR3 protein. The profile shows 10,000 to 15,000 distinct CDR3 sequences, less than 25% of them singletons. Specimen: naive CD4+ T cells sorted from blood. These receptor sequences come from a female donor with breast cancer. Both conserved end residues are part of each CDR3. D genes are given only for firm matches. Part of the rows lack a size; the others show once, few, many or a class for expanded clones.

size: -; D: -; V: TRBV11-2; J: TRBJ1-1; CDR3: CASSLVAGKNTEAFF; DNA: TGTGCCAGCAGCTTAGTGGCGGGGAAGAACACTGAAGCTTTCTTT
size: -; D: TRBD2; V: TRBV7-2; J: TRBJ2-1; CDR3: CATRLAEDNEQFF; DNA: TGCGCCACACGACTAGCGGAAGACAATGAGCAGTTCTTC
size: many; D: -; V: TRBV6-5; J: TRBJ1-5; CDR3: CASSPQGSTYSNQPQHF; DNA: TGTGCCAGCAGTCCACAGGGTTCCACTTATAGCAATCAGCCCCAGCATTTT
size: -; D: TRBD1; V: TRBV4-1; J: TRBJ2-1; CDR3: CASRGTGGDEQFF; DNA: TGCGCCAGTAGAGGGACAGGGGGGGATGAGCAGTTCTTC
size: medium-sized; D: -; V: TRBV25-1; J: TRBJ2-1; CDR3: CASSGRPRLAIDEQFF; DNA: TGTGCCAGCAGTGGACGGCCTAGGCTAGCGATCGATGAGCAGTTCTTC
size: -; D: TRBD1; V: TRBV5-1; J: TRBJ1-4; CDR3: CASSLVGQGGEKLFF; DNA: TGCGCCAGCAGCTTGGTGGGACAGGGAGGCGAAAAACTGTTTTTT
size: -; D: -; V: TRBV10-3; J: TRBJ1-1; CDR3: CAIRTFGATMDTEAFF; DNA: TGTGCCATCAGAACCTTCGGGGCAACCATGGACACTGAAGCTTTCTTT
size: -; D: -; V: TRBV5-4; J: TRBJ2-1; CDR3: CASTLNNEQSF; DNA: TGTGCCAGCACCCTGAATAATGAGCAGTCCTTC
size: medium-sized; D: -; V: TRBV20-1; J: TRBJ2-7; CDR3: CSARGGRPYEQYF; DNA: TGCAGTGCTAGAGGCGGACGGCCCTACGAGCAGTACTTC
size: medium-sized; D: TRBD2; V: TRBV4-1; J: TRBJ2-1; CDR3: CASSQPLTSSHNEQFF; DNA: TGCGCCAGCAGCCAGCCCCTGACTAGCTCGCACAATGAGCAGTTCTTC
size: many; D: TRBD1; V: TRBV5-4; J: TRBJ2-1; CDR3: CASSGWTGESYNEQFF; DNA: TGTGCCAGCAGCGGGTGGACAGGGGAGTCTTACAATGAGCAGTTCTTC
size: -; D: -; V: TRBV5-1; J: TRBJ2-1; CDR3: CASMGGINSYNEQFF; DNA: TGCGCCAGCATGGGCGGGATCAACTCCTACAATGAGCAGTTCTTC
size: many; D: TRBD2; V: TRBV6-1; J: TRBJ2-4; CDR3: CASSDGTTIAKNIQYF; DNA: TGTGCCAGCAGTGACGGGACTACCATTGCCAAAAACATTCAGTACTTC
size: -; D: -; V: TRBV5-1; J: TRBJ1-5; CDR3: CDSSSEGHSNQHQHF; DNA: TGCGACAGCAGTAGCGAGGGACATAGCAATCAGCACCAGCATTTT
size: medium-sized; D: -; V: TRBV2; J: TRBJ2-1; CDR3: CASRAWGGSYNEQFF; DNA: TGTGCCAGCAGAGCCTGGGGAGGCTCCTACAATGAGCAGTTCTTC
size: -; D: -; V: TRBV12-3/TRBV12-4; J: TRBJ2-7; CDR3: CASSFSRSGEQYF; DNA: TGTGCCAGCAGTTTTAGCCGATCGGGCGAGCAGTACTTC
size: many; D: -; V: TRBV5-5; J: TRBJ2-7; CDR3: CASSYSVSYEQYF; DNA: TGTGCCAGCAGCTATAGCGTCTCCTACGAGCAGTACTTC
size: -; D: TRBD1; V: TRBV6-1; J: TRBJ1-5; CDR3: CADSRDRSYQPQHF; DNA: TGTGCCGACAGTAGGGACAGGTCTTATCAGCCCCAGCATTTT
size: -; D: TRBD2; V: TRBV6-1; J: TRBJ2-1; CDR3: CASSDLAGGPYEQSF; DNA: TGTGCCAGCAGCGACCTAGCGGGAGGGCCCTATGAGCAGTCCTTC
size: -; D: TRBD2; V: TRBV6-5; J: TRBJ2-7; CDR3: CASSWKSGDEQHF; DNA: TGTGCCAGCAGTTGGAAGAGCGGGGACGAGCAGCACTTC
size: large; D: TRBD1; V: TRBV12-3/TRBV12-4; J: TRBJ1-2; CDR3: CASRGQRHYGYTF; DNA: TGTGCCAGCAGGGGACAGAGGCACTATGGCTACACCTTC
size: many; D: -; V: TRBV6-5; J: TRBJ2-1; CDR3: CASSYPGRGEQFF; DNA: TGTGCCAGCAGTTACCCAGGACGGGGTGAGCAGTTCTTC
size: medium-sized; D: -; V: TRBV12-3/TRBV12-4; J: TRBJ2-7; CDR3: CASSWTATYEQYF; DNA: TGTGCCAGCAGTTGGACAGCTACCTACGAGCAGTACTTC